This is a list of T cell receptor beta chains from one sample in a study of human T cells and chemical hapten exposure. One entry per CDR3 protein, called by TCRdb with MiXCR from the RACE reads. The top ten hold over 2% of the sample, which has about 260,000 distinct CDR3 sequences, about 8.1% seen once. Sample: whole blood, taken in connection with sensitization to the hapten diphenylcyclopropenone (DPC). These receptors came from a woman between 40 and 50 years old with alopecia areata. Some clones in this sample may be carry-over from other donors' samples. Each CDR3 is given with its conserved first and last residue. Each record gives: CDR3 protein, CDR3 DNA, D gene, V gene, clone size, CDR3 length, J gene. D genes are given only for firm matches. Size values are once, few and many counts, or a class for expanded clones, and some rows have none.

CDR3 protein: CASSHGLAGTYEQYF; CDR3 DNA: TGTGCCAGCAGCCATGGACTAGCGGGTACCTACGAGCAGTACTTC; D gene: TRBD2; V gene: TRBV7-2; clone size: .; CDR3 length: 15; J gene: TRBJ2-7
CDR3 protein: CATSRDRGYEQYF; CDR3 DNA: TGTGCCACCAGCAGGGACAGGGGATACGAGCAGTACTTC; D gene: TRBD1; V gene: TRBV15; clone size: many; CDR3 length: 13; J gene: TRBJ2-7
CDR3 protein: CASTTTGKPQHF; CDR3 DNA: TGTGCCAGCACCACTACCGGGAAACCCCAGCATTTT; D gene: .; V gene: TRBV6-6; clone size: few; CDR3 length: 12; J gene: TRBJ1-5
CDR3 protein: CASSPGSVAGDEQFF; CDR3 DNA: TGTGCCAGCAGCCCCGGGAGTGTAGCGGGAGATGAGCAGTTCTTC; D gene: TRBD2; V gene: TRBV9; clone size: .; CDR3 length: 15; J gene: TRBJ2-1
CDR3 protein: CASGQGATAIF; CDR3 DNA: TGTGCCAGCGGTCAGGGGGCGACCGCGATTTTT; D gene: TRBD1; V gene: TRBV6-2/TRBV6-3; clone size: few; CDR3 length: 11; J gene: TRBJ1-1
CDR3 protein: CASSYWGAEAFF; CDR3 DNA: TGTGCCAGCAGTTACTGGGGAGCTGAAGCTTTCTTT; D gene: .; V gene: TRBV6-5; clone size: few; CDR3 length: 12; J gene: TRBJ1-1
CDR3 protein: CASSFTGTASGTIYF; CDR3 DNA: TGTGCCAGCAGCTTCACCGGGACAGCCTCGGGCACCATATATTTT; D gene: TRBD1; V gene: TRBV5-5; clone size: few; CDR3 length: 15; J gene: TRBJ1-3
CDR3 protein: CASSPPLAGGRKTQYF; CDR3 DNA: TGTGCCAGCAGCCCACCACTAGCGGGAGGCCGGAAGACCCAGTACTTC; D gene: TRBD2; V gene: TRBV5-8; clone size: few; CDR3 length: 16; J gene: TRBJ2-5
CDR3 protein: CASSLIPYEQYF; CDR3 DNA: TGTGCCAGCAGCTTAATCCCCTACGAGCAGTACTTC; D gene: .; V gene: TRBV7-9; clone size: .; CDR3 length: 12; J gene: TRBJ2-7
CDR3 protein: CAISESGEQPSTDTQYF; CDR3 DNA: TGTGCCATCAGTGAGTCGGGTGAACAGCCAAGCACAGATACGCAGTATTTT; D gene: .; V gene: TRBV10-3; clone size: .; CDR3 length: 17; J gene: TRBJ2-3
CDR3 protein: CASSRLTYEQYF; CDR3 DNA: TGTGCCAGCAGTCGGCTGACCTACGAGCAGTACTTC; D gene: .; V gene: TRBV12-3/TRBV12-4; clone size: few; CDR3 length: 12; J gene: TRBJ2-7
CDR3 protein: CASSFGTQGAEQYF; CDR3 DNA: TGTGCCAGCAGTTTTGGTACGCAGGGCGCGGAGCAGTACTTC; D gene: .; V gene: TRBV12-3/TRBV12-4; clone size: .; CDR3 length: 14; J gene: TRBJ2-7
CDR3 protein: CAISPNAEETQETQYF; CDR3 DNA: TGTGCCATCAGTCCCAATGCCGAAGAGACGCAAGAGACCCAGTACTTC; D gene: .; V gene: TRBV10-3; clone size: few; CDR3 length: 16; J gene: TRBJ2-5
CDR3 protein: CASSGGGRRSGELFF; CDR3 DNA: TGTGCCAGCAGTGGAGGCGGGAGGCGGAGCGGGGAGCTGTTTTTT; D gene: TRBD2; V gene: TRBV2; clone size: many; CDR3 length: 15; J gene: TRBJ2-2
CDR3 protein: CSVSPQLQETQYF; CDR3 DNA: TGCAGCGTTAGCCCTCAGCTCCAAGAGACCCAGTACTTC; D gene: .; V gene: TRBV29-1; clone size: many; CDR3 length: 13; J gene: TRBJ2-5
CDR3 protein: CASNQGLAEETQYF; CDR3 DNA: TGTGCCAGTAATCAGGGACTAGCGGAAGAGACCCAGTACTTC; D gene: TRBD2; V gene: TRBV19; clone size: .; CDR3 length: 14; J gene: TRBJ2-5
CDR3 protein: CASTGGSPTQISRAGREQYF; CDR3 DNA: TGTGCCAGCACGGGTGGTTCTCCCACACAAATTTCGAGGGCGGGAAGGGAGCAGTACTTC; D gene: .; V gene: TRBV28; clone size: many; CDR3 length: 20; J gene: TRBJ2-7
CDR3 protein: CASSSSESRAETQYF; CDR3 DNA: TGTGCCAGCAGCTCTAGCGAGAGTCGGGCAGAGACCCAGTACTTC; D gene: .; V gene: TRBV7-2; clone size: .; CDR3 length: 15; J gene: TRBJ2-5
CDR3 protein: CATSDSYRVESSYNEQFF; CDR3 DNA: TGTGCCACCAGTGATTCCTACAGGGTCGAGAGCTCCTACAATGAGCAGTTCTTC; D gene: .; V gene: TRBV24-1; clone size: few; CDR3 length: 18; J gene: TRBJ2-1
CDR3 protein: CASSLLGSGTYGYTF; CDR3 DNA: TGTGCCAGCAGCCTCTTAGGCTCGGGGACCTACGGCTACACCTTC; D gene: .; V gene: TRBV7-9; clone size: few; CDR3 length: 15; J gene: TRBJ1-2
CDR3 protein: CASSLGIAHVELFF; CDR3 DNA: TGTGCCAGCAGCTTGGGGATAGCGCACGTAGAGCTGTTTTTT; D gene: .; V gene: TRBV7-9; clone size: few; CDR3 length: 14; J gene: TRBJ2-2
CDR3 protein: CATSKTSGYTGELFF; CDR3 DNA: TGTGCCACCAGCAAGACTAGCGGTTACACCGGGGAGCTGTTTTTT; D gene: TRBD2; V gene: TRBV24-1; clone size: few; CDR3 length: 15; J gene: TRBJ2-2
CDR3 protein: CASSIDQNEKLFF; CDR3 DNA: TGTGCCAGTAGTATAGATCAGAATGAAAAACTGTTTTTT; D gene: .; V gene: TRBV19; clone size: few; CDR3 length: 13; J gene: TRBJ1-4
CDR3 protein: CASSPLTPTTGADTQYF; CDR3 DNA: TGTGCCAGCTCACCGTTAACTCCCACGACGGGCGCAGATACGCAGTATTTT; D gene: .; V gene: TRBV18; clone size: .; CDR3 length: 17; J gene: TRBJ2-3
CDR3 protein: CASRLYDGNTIYF; CDR3 DNA: TGTGCCAGCAGACTCTACGATGGAAACACCATATATTTT; D gene: .; V gene: TRBV6-1; clone size: few; CDR3 length: 13; J gene: TRBJ1-3
CDR3 protein: CASSPGTTGLNEQFF; CDR3 DNA: TGTGCCAGCTCCCCCGGGACTACCGGCCTAAATGAGCAGTTCTTC; D gene: TRBD2; V gene: TRBV6-2/TRBV6-3; clone size: .; CDR3 length: 15; J gene: TRBJ2-1
CDR3 protein: CASSLGASPLKGIQYF; CDR3 DNA: TGTGCCAGCAGCTTAGGGGCTTCACCTCTCAAGGGAATTCAGTACTTC; D gene: .; V gene: TRBV7-2; clone size: .; CDR3 length: 16; J gene: TRBJ2-4
CDR3 protein: CAIRRGPSGTEDTQYF; CDR3 DNA: TGTGCCATCAGGCGGGGCCCCAGCGGGACGGAAGATACGCAGTATTTT; D gene: TRBD2; V gene: TRBV10-3; clone size: few; CDR3 length: 16; J gene: TRBJ2-3
CDR3 protein: CASSSTVATGELFF; CDR3 DNA: TGTGCCAGCAGTTCCACAGTTGCCACCGGGGAGCTGTTTTTT; D gene: .; V gene: TRBV12-3/TRBV12-4; clone size: many; CDR3 length: 14; J gene: TRBJ2-2
CDR3 protein: CASSLGTGGFEQYF; CDR3 DNA: TGTGCCAGCAGCCTCGGGACAGGGGGCTTCGAGCAGTACTTC; D gene: TRBD1; V gene: TRBV11-2; clone size: few; CDR3 length: 14; J gene: TRBJ2-7